This T cell receptor beta chain was identified in a study of HIV-infected patients and healthy controls. Notes on the study in general: The seeming recovery of the Gini index after therapy in HIV-infected patients vanished in size-matched data. Healthy controls carried many MAIT alpha-chain CDR3s, while HIV+ repertoires had few.

About 500 ng RNA was reverse transcribed with alpha and beta constant-region primers. Using multiplexing indices, alpha and beta chain libraries were generated apart by chain-specific third strand synthesis. The library got P5 and P7 elements plus a second index, then an approximately 22-cycle PCR. From the 5' RACE reads, TCRdb called clonotypes with MiXCR, one entry per CDR3 protein. The table records 4,500 to 6,500 distinct CDR3 sequences, about 8.7% of them present only once. V lost 4 bases to trimming and J lost 8 bases, with 15 bases between them. Germline CDR1 SGHTA, CDR2 FQGNSA. This CDR3 contains 14 residues. This clonotype was counted many times. Its antigen is not identified. Follow-up blood was drawn about 14 weeks, roughly three months, after antiretroviral therapy began. No cell fractionation was done, so the repertoire covers all unsorted peripheral blood T cells.

Here the sequenced sample was blood, taken during antiretroviral therapy. V gene TRBV7-2 combines with J gene TRBJ2-1; D gene ambiguous. This clonotype was obtained from an adult with HIV infection. This chain's CDR3 is CASSSPGWGYEQFF. The CDR3 bases are TGTGCCAGCAGCTCCCCTGGCTGGGGTTATGAGCAGTTCTTC.